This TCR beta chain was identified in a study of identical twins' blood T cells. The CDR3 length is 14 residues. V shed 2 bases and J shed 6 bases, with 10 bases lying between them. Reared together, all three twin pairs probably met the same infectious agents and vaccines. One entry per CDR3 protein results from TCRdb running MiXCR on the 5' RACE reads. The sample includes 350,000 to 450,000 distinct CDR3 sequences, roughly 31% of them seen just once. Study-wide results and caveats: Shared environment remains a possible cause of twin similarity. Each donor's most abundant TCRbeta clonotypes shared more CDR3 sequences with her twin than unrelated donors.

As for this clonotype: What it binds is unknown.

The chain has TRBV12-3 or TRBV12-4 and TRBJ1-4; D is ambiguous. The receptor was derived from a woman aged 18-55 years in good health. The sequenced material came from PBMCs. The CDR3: CASSLKGSHEKLFF. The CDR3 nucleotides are TGTGCCAGCAGTTTAAAGGGCTCTCATGAAAAACTGTTTTTT.